Below are 23 T cell receptor beta chains sequenced from a single sample in a study of T cell changes during pregnancy in multiple sclerosis. The method was immunoSEQ multiplex PCR; TCRdb's version includes in-frame clones alone and lacks a portion of them. The repertoire holds some 60,000 clones, with 89% as singletons. This specimen consisted of peripheral blood, obtained after pregnancy. These TCRs come from a female donor with multiple sclerosis, enrolled in a pregnancy study.

V and J are TRBV2 and TRBJ2-7; the match to TRBD1 covers 9 bases. The CDR3 is 16 amino acids. Germline V gives CDR1 SNHLY, CDR2 FYNNEI. V gave up 4 bases and J gave up 0 bases; unmatched junction bases: 7. CDR3 DNA sequence: TGTGCCAGCAGTGCCCCGACAGGGGGATTCTCCTACGAGCAGTACTTC. It specifies CASSAPTGGFSYEQYF.

The V gene is TRBV5-1, the J gene TRBJ2-7; perhaps TRBD1 as D (5 bases). This CDR3 is 17 amino acids long. Trimming cost V 1 base and J 1 base, with 18 bases left between them. Looked up from germline, CDR1 is SGHRS and CDR2 is YFSETQ. In nucleotides, the CDR3 is TGCGCCAGCAGCTTGTTTTCCCAGCAGGGTGGGTCCTACGAGCAGTACTTC. Amino acid sequence: CASSLFSQQGGSYEQYF.

The CDR3 nucleotides read TGTGCCAGCAGCTCAAGGATTGCCTGGAGGGCGAACACTGAAGCTTTCTTT. Amino acids: CASSSRIAWRANTEAFF. The chain employs TRBV7-2 and TRBJ1-1; D is unresolved. CDR1 is SGHTA, CDR2 FQGNSA, per germline. The CDR3 is 17 residues long. Trimming took off 4 bases at V and 1 base at J, with 19 bases between the two ends.

The rearrangement joins TRBV15 to TRBJ2-5, with 7 nucleotides matching TRBD2. Unmatched junction bases numbered 3, after V lost 0 bases and J lost 2 bases. The CDR3 has 15 amino acids. CDR1 is LNHNV and CDR2 is YYDKDF in the germline V gene (reference sequence). CDR3 amino acids: CATSRENGGQETQYF. CDR3 in DNA: TGTGCCACCAGCAGAGAGAACGGGGGGCAAGAGACCCAGTACTTC.

The chain uses TRBV5-5 and TRBJ1-2, with 10 bases aligning to TRBD1. V lost 3 bases to trimming and J lost 2 bases; unmatched junction nucleotides: 1. This CDR3 is 14 amino acids long. The germline V gene encodes CDR1 SGHKS and CDR2 YYEKEE (reference sequence). The CDR3 protein is CASSWGQGNYGYTF. CDR3 DNA sequence: TGTGCCAGCAGCTGGGGACAGGGGAACTATGGCTACACCTTC. Combining the CDR3 with reference TRBV5-5 and TRBJ1-2 gives the whole variable domain DAGVTQSPTHLIKTRGQQVTLRCSPISGHKSVSWYQQVLGQGPQFIFQYYEKEERGRGNFPDRFSARQFPNYSSELNVNALLLGDSALYLCASSWGQGNYGYTFGSGTRLTVV.

V and J are TRBV9 and TRBJ1-1; D perhaps matches TRBD1 (5 bases). Looked up from germline, CDR1 is SGDLS and CDR2 is YYNGEE. With 5 bases removed from V and 1 base from J, the gap between germline ends came to 9 bases. This CDR3 is 13 amino acids long. This chain's CDR3 is CASSNTGNTEAFF. The DNA for the CDR3 is TGTGCCAGCAGTAATACAGGGAACACTGAAGCTTTCTTT.

The V and J genes are TRBV7-9 and TRBJ1-6; 9 nucleotides align to TRBD1. V was pared by 3 bases and J by 6 bases, with 3 bases of the junction left unmatched. The CDR3 runs to 15 residues. CDR1 and CDR2 from the germline V gene are SEHNR and FQNEAQ (reference sequence). The DNA for the CDR3 is TGTGCCAGCAGCTTCCACAGGGGGCTTAATTCACCCCTCCACTTT. Translation gives CASSFHRGLNSPLHF.

The rearrangement uses TRBV7-2 and TRBJ1-3; D not certain. Germline V lookup: CDR1 SGHTA, CDR2 FQGNSA. This CDR3 spans 17 amino acids. V was shortened by 2 bases and J by 0 bases, with 14 bases between the two germline ends. The CDR3 spells CASSLRPVRNSGNTIYF. CDR3 in DNA: TGTGCCAGCAGCTTAAGGCCCGTGCGGAACTCTGGAAACACCATATATTTT.

J is TRBJ2-3 and V is TRBV5-6; possibly TRBD2 for D (6 bases). The CDR3 is 16 amino acids. V lost 3 bases and J 2 bases, leaving 16 bases between the germline ends. Per the germline V gene, CDR1 is SGHDT and CDR2 is YYEEEE. The CDR3 is CASSYAGTPDTDTQYF. CDR3 nucleotide sequence: TGTGCCAGCAGCTACGCCGGGACTCCAGACACAGATACGCAGTATTTT. Complete variable domain (other parts from reference TRBV5-6 and TRBJ2-3): DAGVTQSPTHLIKTRGQQVTLRCSPKSGHDTVSWYQQALGQGPQFIFQYYEEEERQRGNFPDRFSGHQFPNYSSELNVNALLLGDSALYLCASSYAGTPDTDTQYFGPGTRLTVL.

This clone has only one observation. This chain joins TRBV7-9 and TRBJ1-5; weak D call: TRBD1 (5 bases). V was clipped by 6 bases and J by 3 bases, with 9 bases between them. CDR1 and CDR2 from the germline V gene are SEHNR and FQNEAQ (reference sequence). This CDR3 has 13 residues. The CDR3 region has the DNA TGTGCCAGCAGTAGGGGACTCAATCAGCCCCAGCATTTT. It specifies CASSRGLNQPQHF.

J is TRBJ1-2 and V is TRBV4-3, with D perhaps matching TRBD1 (5 bases). CDR1 LGHNA and CDR2 YSLEER come from the germline V gene. V lost 3 bases and J 4 bases, leaving 15 bases between the germline ends. The CDR3 runs 15 residues. The CDR3 region has the DNA TGCGCCAGCAGCCAGGCTACAGGATCATCCTATGGCTACACCTTC. Translating gives CASSQATGSSYGYTF.

The J gene is TRBJ2-5, the V gene TRBV18; D gene ambiguous. Between the trimmed V and J ends, which lost 3 bases and 5 bases, there was a span of 7 bases. The CDR3 length is 12 residues. Germline V gene data show CDR1 as KGHSH and CDR2 as LQKENI. CDR3 DNA sequence: TGTGCCAGCTCACCGTCCTCGGAGACCCAGTACTTC. Translation gives CASSPSSETQYF. Full variable domain (missing parts from reference TRBV18 and TRBJ2-5): NAGVMQNPRHLVRRRGQEARLRCSPMKGHSHVYWYRQLPEEGLKFMVYLQKENIIDESGMPKERFSAEFPKEGPSILRIQQVVRGDSAAYFCASSPSSETQYFGPGTRLLVL.

The gene calls are TRBV9 and TRBJ2-3; 7 nucleotides align to TRBD2. With 0 bases clipped from V and 4 bases from J, the junction kept 2 bases outside the gene matches. Germline V CDR1 and CDR2: SGDLS, YYNGEE. The CDR3 loop spans 14 amino acids. The CDR3: CASSVVGRADTQYF. CDR3 nucleotides: TGTGCCAGCAGCGTAGTTGGGAGGGCAGATACGCAGTATTTT.

This chain connects TRBV7-9 to TRBJ1-2, with 8 bases matching TRBD1. Germline V gene sequence: CDR1 SEHNR, CDR2 FQNEAQ (reference sequence). This CDR3 contains 16 residues. V lost 5 bases to trimming and J lost 4 bases; unmatched junction nucleotides: 12. The CDR3 nucleotides are TGTGCCAGCAGCCGAGCTGGCAGGGGGCGGATCTATGGCTACACCTTC. Protein: CASSRAGRGRIYGYTF.

This chain joins TRBV30 and TRBJ1-6; 10 nucleotides line up with TRBD1. The CDR3 is 13 residues long. J was trimmed by 7 bases and V by 4 bases; bases with no gene match: 1. Germline CDR1 and CDR2: GTSNPN and SVGIG (reference sequence). The CDR3 region is CAWMGQGNSPLHF. DNA of the CDR3: TGTGCCTGGATGGGACAGGGGAATTCACCCCTCCACTTT.

The chain links TRBV7-2 to TRBJ1-1; 7 bases are a match to TRBD1. J gave up 8 bases and V 4 bases, and 7 bases lay outside the gene matches. CDR1 SGHTA and CDR2 FQGNSA come from the germline V gene. The CDR3 runs to 13 residues. The CDR3 DNA is TGTGCCAGCAGCTCTAGTCCAGGGGGGGAAGCTTTCTTT. It encodes CASSSSPGGEAFF.

This clone is a singleton in its sample. This chain links TRBV5-1 with TRBJ2-2, with 10 bases aligning to TRBD1. J was trimmed by 6 bases and V by 6 bases; bases with no gene match: 8. The germline gives CDR1 SGHRS, CDR2 YFSETQ. There are 15 residues in the CDR3. For the CDR3, the DNA is TGCGCCAGCAACAGCGGGACAGGGGAGGCCGGGGAGCTGTTTTTT. Translating gives CASNSGTGEAGELFF.

This clone is a singleton in its sample. The rearrangement uses TRBV27 and TRBJ2-7; 11 bases are shared with TRBD1. Trimming at V came to 5 bases and at J to 1 base, leaving 10 bases not matched to a gene. The CDR3 has 17 residues. Germline CDR1 MNHEY, CDR2 SMNVEV (reference sequence). The CDR3: CASSPRTGGFFSYEQYF. CDR3 bases: TGTGCCAGCAGTCCCCGGACAGGGGGCTTTTTTTCCTACGAGCAGTACTTC.

This clone came up once. The CDR3 nucleotides are TGTGCCAGCAGCCCCGGACTAGCGGGGCACGCCCGGGATACGCAGTATTTT. It is translated as CASSPGLAGHARDTQYF. The chain couples TRBV5-6 to TRBJ2-3; 12 nucleotides line up with TRBD2. V was clipped by 4 bases and J by 6 bases; unmatched bases: 12. Germline V gene sequence: CDR1 SGHDT, CDR2 YYEEEE. This CDR3 contains 17 residues.

This sequence joins TRBV10-2 and TRBJ2-2, with 7 positions matching TRBD1. V lost 0 bases, J lost 4 bases, and 5 bases stayed unmatched. Germline assignment: CDR1 WSHSY and CDR2 SAAADI. The CDR3 is 16 amino acids. The CDR3 here is CASSESGGGITGELFF. In nucleotides, the CDR3 is TGCGCCAGCAGTGAGTCAGGGGGCGGTATCACCGGGGAGCTGTTTTTT.

This clone was picked up a small number of times. V is TRBV10-3 and J is TRBJ1-1; 8 bases map to TRBD1. The CDR3 sequence is 13 residues long. Germline loops: CDR1 ENHRY, CDR2 SYGVKD. V was clipped by 7 bases and J by 0 bases; unmatched bases: 1. The chain's CDR3 is CAIKDRVNTEAFF. CDR3 nucleotides: TGTGCCATCAAGGACAGGGTGAACACTGAAGCTTTCTTT.

About this clone: The junction differs from germline at one of its ends, possibly a read error. The genes are TRBV7-7 and TRBJ2-5, with a weak D call TRBD2 (6 bases). The CDR3 runs to 15 residues. Germline CDR1 and CDR2: SSHAT and FNYEAQ (reference sequence). CDR3 region: CASSLTLLAAETQYF. The CDR3 DNA reads as TGTGCTAGCAGCTTGACCCTACTAGCTGCAGAGACCCAGTACTTC.

The V and J genes are TRBV4-1 and TRBJ2-6; possibly TRBD1 for D (6 bases). V gave up 6 bases and J gave up 11 bases, with 20 bases separating them. Germline V lookup: CDR1 MGHRA, CDR2 YSYEKL. The CDR3 has 15 amino acids. In DNA, the CDR3 is TGCGCCAGCAGTCCTGGCCTAAACAGGGTACACGTCCTGACTTTC. Protein product: CASSPGLNRVHVLTF.